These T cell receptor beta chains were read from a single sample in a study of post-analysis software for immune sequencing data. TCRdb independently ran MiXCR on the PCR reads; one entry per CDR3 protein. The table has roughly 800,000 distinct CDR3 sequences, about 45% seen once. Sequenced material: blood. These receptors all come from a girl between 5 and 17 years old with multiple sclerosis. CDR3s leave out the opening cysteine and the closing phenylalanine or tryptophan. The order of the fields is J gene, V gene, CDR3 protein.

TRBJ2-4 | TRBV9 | ASSVGGQGKNIQY
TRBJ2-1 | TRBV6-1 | ASRSGAGSSYNEQF
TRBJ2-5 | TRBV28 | ASKPTEYQETQY
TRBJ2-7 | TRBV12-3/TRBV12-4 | ASGLNGAYEQY
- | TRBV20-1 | SALGGRRNIQY
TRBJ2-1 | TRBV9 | ASSVGAAHNEQF
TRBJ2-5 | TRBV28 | ASSPNWAGTEKETQY
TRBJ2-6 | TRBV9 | ASTRGEFSGANVLT
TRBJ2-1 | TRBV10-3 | AISEPGTGGSNEQF
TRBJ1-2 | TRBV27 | ASSLGKTGYGYT
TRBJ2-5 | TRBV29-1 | SAWTSQETQY
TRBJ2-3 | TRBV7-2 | ASSLAPRPGADTQY
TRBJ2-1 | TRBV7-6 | ASSLGGREAEYNEQF
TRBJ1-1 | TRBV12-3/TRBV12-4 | ASAGQGTEAF
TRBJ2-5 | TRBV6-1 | ASSLNAGGAETQY
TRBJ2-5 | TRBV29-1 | SVEPETSGQETQY
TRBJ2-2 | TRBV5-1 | ASSPQGSGAITGELF
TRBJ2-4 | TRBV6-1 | ASSEMGRARLAKNIQY
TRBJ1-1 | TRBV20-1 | SARDFRQGNTEAF
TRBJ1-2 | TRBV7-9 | ASSLGGGDGKGYT
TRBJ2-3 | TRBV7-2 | ASSPRDSDWSTDTQY
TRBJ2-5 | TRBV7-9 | ASSSTWGTQY
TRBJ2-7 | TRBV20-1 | SARGPGHHYEQY
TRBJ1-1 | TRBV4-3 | ASSQEQGANTEAF
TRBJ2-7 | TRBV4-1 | ASSQKEGGYEQY
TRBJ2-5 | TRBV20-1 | RASDSQETQY
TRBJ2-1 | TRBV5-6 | ASSRPRAVDEQF
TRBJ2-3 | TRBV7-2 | ASSTRLAGGRADTQY
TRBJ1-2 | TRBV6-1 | ASSELYHYGYT
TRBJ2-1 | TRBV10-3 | AISGGLAGYNEQF
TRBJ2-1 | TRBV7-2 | ASSIGTAYNEQF
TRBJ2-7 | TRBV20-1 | SVPGPGGEQY
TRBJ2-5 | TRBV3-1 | ASSQPSSGSQTQY
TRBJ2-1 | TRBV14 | ASSPPGLDTYSSYNEQF
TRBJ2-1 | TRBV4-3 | ASSQQTDNEQF
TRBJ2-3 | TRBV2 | ASPGTRTLSTDTQY
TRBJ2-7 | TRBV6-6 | ASSPLAGAREQY
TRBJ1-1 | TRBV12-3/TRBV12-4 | ASSLGDRPPEAF
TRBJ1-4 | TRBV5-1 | ASRDKRNEKLF
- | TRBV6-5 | ASSDREAYEQY
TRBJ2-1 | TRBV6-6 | ASTPAGTAVGEQF
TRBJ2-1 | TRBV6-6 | ASRGASGLPPYNEQF
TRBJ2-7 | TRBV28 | ASSFGAVYYEQY
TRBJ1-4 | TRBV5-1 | ASSLGPNNEKLF
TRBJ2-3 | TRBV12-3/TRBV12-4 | ASRLSQPDTQY
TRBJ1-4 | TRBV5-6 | ASSLLPNEKLF
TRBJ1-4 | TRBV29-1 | SVVRTGEGEKLF
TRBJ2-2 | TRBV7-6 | ASSLNRDANTGELF
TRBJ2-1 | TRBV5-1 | ASSPLGSGDEQF
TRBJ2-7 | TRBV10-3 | ATSTSGSSYEQY
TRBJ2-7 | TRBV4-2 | ASSQLTGGANEQY
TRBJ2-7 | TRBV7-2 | ASSLAGNLGEQY
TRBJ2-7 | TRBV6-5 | ASSSLWSQQY
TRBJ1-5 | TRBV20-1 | SAHSVGGFGNQPQH
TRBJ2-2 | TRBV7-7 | ASSPLVNGELF
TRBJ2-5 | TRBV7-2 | ASSLGHRSNQETQY
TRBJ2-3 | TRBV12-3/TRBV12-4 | ASNRGGRGDTQY
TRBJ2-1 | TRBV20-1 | SAREGSMGLSSREQF
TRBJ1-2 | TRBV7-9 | ASSSQRFGYGYT